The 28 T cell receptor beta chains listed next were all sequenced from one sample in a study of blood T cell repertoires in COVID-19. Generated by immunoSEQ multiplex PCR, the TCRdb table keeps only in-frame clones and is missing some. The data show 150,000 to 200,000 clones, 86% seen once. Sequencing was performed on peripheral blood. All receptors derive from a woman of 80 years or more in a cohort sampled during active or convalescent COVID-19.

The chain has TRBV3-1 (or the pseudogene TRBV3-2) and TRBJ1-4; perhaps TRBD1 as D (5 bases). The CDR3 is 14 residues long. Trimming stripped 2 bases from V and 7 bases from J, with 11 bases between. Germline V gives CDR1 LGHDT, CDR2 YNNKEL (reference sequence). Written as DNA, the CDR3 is TGTGCCAGCAGCCAACAAACAGGTTTTGAAAAACTGTTTTTT. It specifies CASSQQTGFEKLFF.

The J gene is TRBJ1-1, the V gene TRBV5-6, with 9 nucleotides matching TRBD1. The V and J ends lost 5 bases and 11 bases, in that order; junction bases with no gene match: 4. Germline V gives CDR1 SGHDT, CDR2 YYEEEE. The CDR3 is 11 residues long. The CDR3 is CASRGQGDAFF. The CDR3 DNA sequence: TGTGCCAGCAGGGGACAGGGTGACGCTTTCTTT.

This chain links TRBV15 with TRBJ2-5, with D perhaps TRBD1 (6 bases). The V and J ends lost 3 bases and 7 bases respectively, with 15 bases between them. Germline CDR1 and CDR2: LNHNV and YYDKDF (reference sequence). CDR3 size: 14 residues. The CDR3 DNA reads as TGTGCCACCAGCAGCAATCAGGGGTTTGGGACCCAGTACTTC. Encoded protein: CATSSNQGFGTQYF.

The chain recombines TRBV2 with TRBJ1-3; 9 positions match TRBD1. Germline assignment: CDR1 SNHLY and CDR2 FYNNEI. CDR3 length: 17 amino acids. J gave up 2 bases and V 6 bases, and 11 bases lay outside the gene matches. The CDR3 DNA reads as TGTGCCAGCAGGGGGTCCTGGGACAGGGAACCTGGAAACACCATATATTTT. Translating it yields CASRGSWDREPGNTIYF.

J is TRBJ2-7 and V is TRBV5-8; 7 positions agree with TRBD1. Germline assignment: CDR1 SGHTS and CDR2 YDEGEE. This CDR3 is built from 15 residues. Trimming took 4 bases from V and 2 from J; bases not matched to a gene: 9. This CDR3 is CASSVGTAPTYEQYF. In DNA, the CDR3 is TGTGCCAGCAGCGTGGGGACAGCGCCTACCTACGAGCAGTACTTC.

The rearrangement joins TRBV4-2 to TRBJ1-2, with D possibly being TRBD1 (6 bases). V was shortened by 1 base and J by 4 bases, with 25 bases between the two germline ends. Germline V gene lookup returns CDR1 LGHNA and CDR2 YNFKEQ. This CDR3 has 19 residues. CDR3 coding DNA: TGTGCCAGCAGCCAAGGGTTAAATCAGGGGCAGTTTAACATCTATGGCTACACCTTC. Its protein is CASSQGLNQGQFNIYGYTF.

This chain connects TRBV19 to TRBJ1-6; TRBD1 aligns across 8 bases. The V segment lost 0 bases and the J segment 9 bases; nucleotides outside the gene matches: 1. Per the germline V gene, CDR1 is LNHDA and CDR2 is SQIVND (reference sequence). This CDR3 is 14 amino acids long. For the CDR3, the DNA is TGTGCCAGTAGTATAGACAGGGGGCGTTCACCCCTCCACTTT. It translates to CASSIDRGRSPLHF.

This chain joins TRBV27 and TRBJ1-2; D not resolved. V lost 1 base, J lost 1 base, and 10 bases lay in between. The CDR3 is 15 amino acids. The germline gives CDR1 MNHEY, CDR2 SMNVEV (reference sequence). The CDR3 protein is CASSLLAGVNYGYTF. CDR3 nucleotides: TGTGCCAGCAGTTTATTGGCGGGTGTTAACTATGGCTACACCTTC.

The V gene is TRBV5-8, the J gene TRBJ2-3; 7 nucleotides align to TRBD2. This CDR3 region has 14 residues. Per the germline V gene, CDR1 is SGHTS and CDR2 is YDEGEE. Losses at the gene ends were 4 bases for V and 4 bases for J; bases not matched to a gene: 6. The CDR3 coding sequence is TGTGCCAGCAGCCTAGCGGTCAAGGCAGATACGCAGTATTTT. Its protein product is CASSLAVKADTQYF.

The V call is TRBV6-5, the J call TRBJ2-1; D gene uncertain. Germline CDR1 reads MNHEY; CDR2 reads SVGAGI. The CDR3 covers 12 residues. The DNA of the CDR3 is TGTGTCACTGCAAGAACCTACAATGAGCAGTTCTTC. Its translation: CVTARTYNEQFF.

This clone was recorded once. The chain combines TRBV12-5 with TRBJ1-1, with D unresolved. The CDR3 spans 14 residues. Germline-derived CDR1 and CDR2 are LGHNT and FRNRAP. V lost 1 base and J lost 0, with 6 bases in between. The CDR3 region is CASGLGSMNTEAFF. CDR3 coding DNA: TGTGCTAGTGGTTTGGGCAGTATGAACACTGAAGCTTTCTTT. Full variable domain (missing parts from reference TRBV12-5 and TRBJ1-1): DARVTQTPRHKVTEMGQEVTMRCQPILGHNTVFWYRQTMMQGLELLAYFRNRAPLDDSGMPKDRFSAEMPDATLATLKIQPSEPRDSAVYFCASGLGSMNTEAFFGQGTRLTVV.

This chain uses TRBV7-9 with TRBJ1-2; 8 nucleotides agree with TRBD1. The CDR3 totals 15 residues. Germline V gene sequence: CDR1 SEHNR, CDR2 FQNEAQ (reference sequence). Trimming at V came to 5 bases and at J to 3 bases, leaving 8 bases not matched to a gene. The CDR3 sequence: CASSPRTGWDYGYTF. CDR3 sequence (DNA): TGTGCCAGCAGCCCCAGGACAGGGTGGGACTATGGCTACACCTTC.

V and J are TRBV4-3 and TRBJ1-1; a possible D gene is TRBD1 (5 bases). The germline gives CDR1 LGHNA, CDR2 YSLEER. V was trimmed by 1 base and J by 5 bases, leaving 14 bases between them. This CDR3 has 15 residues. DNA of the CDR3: TGCGCCAGCAGCCAAGGGGGCGGGAGGCGTACTGAAGCTTTCTTT. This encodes CASSQGGGRRTEAFF.

As DNA, the CDR3 is TGTGCCATCAGGGGGAGCAGAGGGGGCCCTATTACCTACGAGCAGTACTTC. It yields the protein CAIRGSRGGPITYEQYF. The genes are TRBV10-3 and TRBJ2-7; 7 positions agree with TRBD1. The junction had 16 bases not matched to a gene; V was cut back by 6 bases and J by 2 bases. Germline CDR1 and CDR2: ENHRY and SYGVKD. There are 17 residues in the CDR3.

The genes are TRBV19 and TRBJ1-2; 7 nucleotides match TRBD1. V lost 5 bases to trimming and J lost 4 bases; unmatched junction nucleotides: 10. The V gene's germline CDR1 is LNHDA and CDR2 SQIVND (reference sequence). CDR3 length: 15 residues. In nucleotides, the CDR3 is TGTGCCAGTAGTTGGACCGGGACAGCTATCTATGGCTACACCTTC. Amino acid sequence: CASSWTGTAIYGYTF. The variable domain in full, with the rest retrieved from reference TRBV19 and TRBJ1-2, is DGGITQSPKYLFRKEGQNVTLSCEQNLNHDAMYWYRQDPGQGLRLIYYSQIVNDFQKGDIAEGYSVSREKKESFPLTVTSAQKNPTAFYLCASSWTGTAIYGYTFGSGTRLTVV.

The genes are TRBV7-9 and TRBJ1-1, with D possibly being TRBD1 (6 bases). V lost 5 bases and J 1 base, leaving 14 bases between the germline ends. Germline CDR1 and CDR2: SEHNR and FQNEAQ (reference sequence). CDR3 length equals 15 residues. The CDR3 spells CASSLGEGENTEAFF. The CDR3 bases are TGTGCCAGCAGCCTGGGGGAGGGGGAGAACACTGAAGCTTTCTTT.

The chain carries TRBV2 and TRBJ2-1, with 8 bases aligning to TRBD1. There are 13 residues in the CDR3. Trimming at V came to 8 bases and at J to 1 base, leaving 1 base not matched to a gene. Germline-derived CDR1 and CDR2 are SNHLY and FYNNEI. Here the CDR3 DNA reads TGTGCCAGCCGGGACAGGTCCTACAATGAGCAGTTCTTC. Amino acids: CASRDRSYNEQFF.

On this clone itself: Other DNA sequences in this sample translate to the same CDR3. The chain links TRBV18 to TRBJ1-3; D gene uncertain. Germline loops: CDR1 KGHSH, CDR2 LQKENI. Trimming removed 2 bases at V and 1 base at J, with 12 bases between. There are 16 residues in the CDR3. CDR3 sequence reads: CASSPGASGSGNTIYF. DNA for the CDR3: TGTGCCAGCTCACCAGGAGCGTCGGGATCTGGAAACACCATATATTTT. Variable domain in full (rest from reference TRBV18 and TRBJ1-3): NAGVMQNPRHLVRRRGQEARLRCSPMKGHSHVYWYRQLPEEGLKFMVYLQKENIIDESGMPKERFSAEFPKEGPSILRIQQVVRGDSAAYFCASSPGASGSGNTIYFGEGSWLTVV.

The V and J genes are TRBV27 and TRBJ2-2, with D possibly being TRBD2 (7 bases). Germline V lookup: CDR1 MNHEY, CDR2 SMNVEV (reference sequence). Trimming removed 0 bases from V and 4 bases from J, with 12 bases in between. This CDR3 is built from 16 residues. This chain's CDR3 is CASSLSGGRSTGELFF. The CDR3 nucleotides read TGTGCCAGCAGTTTATCCGGGGGGCGAAGCACCGGGGAGCTGTTTTTT.

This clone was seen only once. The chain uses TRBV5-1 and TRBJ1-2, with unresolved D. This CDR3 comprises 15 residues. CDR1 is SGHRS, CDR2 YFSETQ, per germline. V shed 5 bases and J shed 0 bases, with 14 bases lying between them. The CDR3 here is CASRQSGLANYGYTF. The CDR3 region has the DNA TGCGCCAGCAGACAATCAGGTCTCGCTAACTATGGCTACACCTTC.

The CDR3 DNA sequence: TGTGCCAGCAGCCAGACAGGGTCAAGCGAGCAGTACGTC. This encodes CASSQTGSSEQYV. This rearrangement joins TRBV3-1 (or the pseudogene TRBV3-2) to TRBJ2-7, with 7 bases identical to TRBD1. The V and J ends lost 3 bases and 6 bases, in that order; junction bases with no gene match: 5. Per the germline V gene, CDR1 is LGHDT and CDR2 is YNNKEL (reference sequence). The CDR3 consists of 13 residues.

In nucleotides, the CDR3 is TGTGCCAGCAGAGCGGGCCTCACAGATACGCAGTATTTT. Translation gives CASRAGLTDTQYF. The chain has TRBV6-5 and TRBJ2-3; tentative D call: TRBD2 (6 bases). Germline loops: CDR1 MNHEY, CDR2 SVGAGI. The CDR3 consists of 13 residues. The ends were cut back, 6 bases at V and 2 bases at J, with 9 bases in the middle.

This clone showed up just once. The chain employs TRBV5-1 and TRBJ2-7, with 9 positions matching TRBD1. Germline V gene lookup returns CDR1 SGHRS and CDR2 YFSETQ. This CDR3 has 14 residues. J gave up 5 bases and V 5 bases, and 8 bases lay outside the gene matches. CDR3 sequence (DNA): TGCGCCAGCAGACCCGGGACAGGGCGCGACGAGCAGTACTTC. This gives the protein CASRPGTGRDEQYF.

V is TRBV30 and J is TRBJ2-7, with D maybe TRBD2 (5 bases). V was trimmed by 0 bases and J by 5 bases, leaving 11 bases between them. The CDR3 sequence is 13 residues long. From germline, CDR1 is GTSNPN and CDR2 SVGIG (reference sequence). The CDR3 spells CAWSVNPGNEQYF. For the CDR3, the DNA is TGTGCCTGGAGTGTTAACCCCGGGAACGAGCAGTACTTC.

CDR3 DNA: TGCGCCTCCTACCGGGACAGGGTACCCGCAGATACGCAGTATTTT. It yields the protein CASYRDRVPADTQYF. The V gene is TRBV5-1, the J gene TRBJ2-3; 9 bases map to TRBD1. Germline assignment: CDR1 SGHRS and CDR2 YFSETQ. V shed 10 bases and J 4 bases; nucleotides not matched to a gene: 13. CDR3 length: 15 amino acids. The whole variable domain, filled in from reference TRBV5-1 and TRBJ2-3, reads KAGVTQTPRYLIKTRGQQVTLSCSPISGHRSVSWYQQTPGQGLQFLFEYFSETQRNKGNFPGRFSGRQFSNSRSEMNVSTLELGDSALYLCASYRDRVPADTQYFGPGTRLTVL.

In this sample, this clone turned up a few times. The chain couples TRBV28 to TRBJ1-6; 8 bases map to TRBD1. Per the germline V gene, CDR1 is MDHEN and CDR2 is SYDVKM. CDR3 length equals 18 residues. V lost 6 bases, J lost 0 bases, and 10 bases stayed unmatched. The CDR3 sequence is CASSTGGLVTSYNSPLHF. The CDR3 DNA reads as TGTGCCAGCAGCACAGGGGGACTCGTTACCTCCTATAATTCACCCCTCCACTTT.

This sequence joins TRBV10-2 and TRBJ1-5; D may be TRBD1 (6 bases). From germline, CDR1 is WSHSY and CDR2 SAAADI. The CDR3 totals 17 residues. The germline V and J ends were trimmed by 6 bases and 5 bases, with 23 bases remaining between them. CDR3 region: CASRRGSVEQFYQPQHF. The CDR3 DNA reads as TGCGCCAGCAGGAGGGGGAGTGTGGAACAATTTTATCAGCCCCAGCATTTT.

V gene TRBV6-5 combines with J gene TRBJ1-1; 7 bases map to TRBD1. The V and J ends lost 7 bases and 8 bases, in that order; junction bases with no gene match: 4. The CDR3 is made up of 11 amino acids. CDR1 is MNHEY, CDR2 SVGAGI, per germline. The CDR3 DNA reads TGTGCCAGCATTATGGGACAGGAAGCTTTCTTT. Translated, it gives CASIMGQEAFF.